The source of this T cell receptor (beta chain) is a study of patients and donors after allogeneic stem cell transplantation. The germline V gene encodes CDR1 SGHVS and CDR2 FNYEAQ. V trimming: 1 base; J trimming: 3 bases; junction bases outside the gene matches: 5. This CDR3 contains 17 residues. A single record per CDR3 protein comes from TCRdb applying MiXCR to the RT-PCR reads. The data contain about 960,000 distinct CDR3 sequences, roughly 17% of them singletons. The clonotype comes from a human donor who was either an allogeneic HSCT recipient or a stem cell or donor lymphocyte infusion donor (not recorded which). It is not recorded whose cells these are; they may come from a transplant donor. The sequenced sample consisted of blood, either unsorted or a sorted T cell fraction (not recorded which). This chain links TRBV7-6 with TRBJ2-1; 11 bases fit TRBD2. CDR3 coding DNA: TGTGCCAGCAGCTTAGTATTACTAGCGGGGGACTACAATGAGCAGTTCTTC. It encodes CASSLVLLAGDYNEQFF.